This TCR beta chain was sequenced for a study of patients and donors after allogeneic stem cell transplantation. This clonotype has ten or more counts. The CDR3 runs 15 residues. Deletions cut 0 bases from V and 2 bases from J, with 8 bases between. TCRdb reprocessed the RT-PCR reads with MiXCR, giving one entry per CDR3 protein. The sample lists 200,000 to 250,000 distinct CDR3 sequences, around 14% occurring once. V is TRBV12-3 or TRBV12-4 and J is TRBJ1-5; no definite D call. This sequence was found in a human donor who was either an allogeneic HSCT recipient or a stem cell or donor lymphocyte infusion donor (not recorded which). It is not recorded whose cells these are; they may come from a transplant donor. The sample taken for sequencing was blood, either unsorted or a sorted T cell fraction (not recorded which). The DNA of the CDR3 is TGTGCCAGCAGTTTAGCGGCGGGAGGCAATCAGCCCCAGCATTTT. Protein product: CASSLAAGGNQPQHF.